Listed below are T cell receptor beta chains from one sample, sequenced in a study of CD8+CD57+ T cells in acquired aplastic anemia. TCRdb redid the calling of the reads with MiXCR, one entry per CDR3 protein. The sample lists about 16,000 distinct CDR3 sequences; 30% to 45% were seen once. Sequenced material: CD8+CD57+ T cells sorted from PBMCs. These receptor sequences come from a human donor with aplastic anemia. CDR3s include the opening cysteine and the closing phenylalanine or tryptophan. A D gene is named only where the DNA matches it firmly. For some rows the clone size is stated as once, few or many, or as a class when expanded; others skip it.

j_call clone_size d_call v_call cdr3_aa cdr3_nt
TRBJ2-5 - - TRBV9 CASSVGTLQETQYF TGTGCCAGCAGCGTAGGCACTCTGCAAGAGACCCAGTACTTC
TRBJ2-1 - - TRBV15 CATSRDSSFTEQFF TGTGCCACCAGCAGGGACTCTTCCTTTACTGAGCAGTTCTTC
TRBJ2-7 many TRBD2 TRBV2 CASSEGLAGVYEQYF TGTGCCAGCAGTGAAGGACTAGCGGGAGTCTACGAGCAGTACTTC
TRBJ1-5 few - TRBV19 CASSTRVSNQPQHF TGTGCCAGTAGTACCAGGGTTAGCAATCAGCCCCAGCATTTT
TRBJ2-4 - - TRBV19 CASSPSGWAKNIQYF TGTGCCAGTAGTCCCAGCGGATGGGCCAAAAACATTCAGTACTTC
TRBJ2-1 - TRBD2 TRBV29-1 CSVVPGLGGDEQFF TGCAGCGTTGTGCCGGGACTAGGAGGTGATGAGCAGTTCTTC
TRBJ2-1 - - TRBV7-9 CASSFVPRNEQFF TGTGCCAGCAGCTTCGTTCCCAGGAATGAGCAGTTCTTC
TRBJ2-1 few TRBD1 TRBV20-1 CSARTGGYEQFF TGCAGTGCTAGGACAGGGGGCTATGAGCAGTTCTTC
TRBJ2-7 - TRBD1 TRBV7-2 CATREGANEQYF TGTGCCACCCGAGAGGGGGCTAACGAGCAGTACTTC
TRBJ2-1 - - TRBV15 CATSSLAGVTYNEQFF TGTGCCACCAGCAGCTTGGCCGGCGTAACCTACAATGAGCAGTTCTTC